These 15 T cell receptor beta chains were sequenced from one sample in a study of siplizumab effects on memory and regulatory T cells. Method: immunoSEQ multiplex PCR; TCRdb's copy keeps in-frame clones and lacks some. Here the sample spans 92,000 or so clones, just under 90% being singletons. Sequencing used CD4+ T cells sorted from blood. These receptors originate from a human donor in good health.

This chain connects TRBV6-1 to TRBJ2-3; no clear D gene. V lost 9 bases, J lost 4 bases, and 8 bases lay in between. Germline CDR1 is MNHNS and CDR2 is SASEGT. The CDR3 is 11 amino acids. This chain's CDR3 is CASRWADTQYF. The DNA for the CDR3 is TGTGCCAGTAGGTGGGCAGATACGCAGTATTTT.

CDR3 sequence reads: CASSLLGQSTDTQYF. CDR3 coding DNA: TGTGCCAGCAGTTTATTGGGACAGAGTACAGATACGCAGTATTTT. This sequence joins TRBV27 and TRBJ2-3, with 7 bases aligning to TRBD1. From germline, CDR1 is MNHEY and CDR2 SMNVEV (reference sequence). J lost 3 bases, V lost 1 base, and 4 bases had no gene match. CDR3 length equals 15 residues.

This CDR3 is CAPGTTTGELFF. As DNA, the CDR3 is TGTGCGCCCGGGACTACCACCGGGGAGCTGTTTTTT. This chain connects TRBV5-4 to TRBJ2-2; 7 bases align to TRBD2. The CDR3 contains 12 residues. Germline CDR1 and CDR2: SGHNT and YYREEE (reference sequence).

The chain couples TRBV5-1 to TRBJ1-1; a possible D gene is TRBD1 (5 bases). In germline, CDR1 is SGHRS, CDR2 YFSETQ. V was clipped by 0 bases and J by 1 base, with 13 bases between them. This CDR3 spans 16 amino acids. Written as DNA, the CDR3 is TGCGCCAGCAGCTTGGTAGGTCGGGGGACGAACACTGAAGCTTTCTTT. Translating it yields CASSLVGRGTNTEAFF.

The chain recombines TRBV6-1 with TRBJ2-5; no clear D. Per the germline V gene, CDR1 is MNHNS and CDR2 is SASEGT. Deletions cut 4 bases from V and 5 bases from J, with 14 bases between. This CDR3 is built from 14 residues. The CDR3 DNA follows: TGTGCCAGCAGTGTTCGGCCAGGATGGGAGACCCAGTACTTC. Protein: CASSVRPGWETQYF.

This clone is a singleton in its sample. This chain uses TRBV28 with TRBJ2-4; a weak D match, TRBD1 (6 bases). The CDR3 totals 14 residues. Trimming cost V 8 bases and J 0 bases, with 11 bases left between them. Per germline, CDR1 MDHEN and CDR2 SYDVKM. The CDR3 bases are TGTGCCAGCGGGACACCTATAGCCAAAAACATTCAGTACTTC. Residues: CASGTPIAKNIQYF.

The V gene is TRBV29-1, the J gene TRBJ2-7; D tentatively reads TRBD1 or TRBD2 (5 bases each). With 6 bases removed from V and 2 bases from J, the gap between germline ends came to 17 bases. Germline CDR1 SQVTM, CDR2 ANQGSEA. CDR3 size: 14 residues. The CDR3 reads CSVLRDAGAYEQYF. The CDR3 DNA reads TGCAGCGTGCTCCGGGACGCGGGCGCCTACGAGCAGTACTTC.

The V gene is TRBV5-4, the J gene TRBJ1-2, with TRBD1 matching 11 bases. Germline lookup yields CDR1 SGHNT and CDR2 YYREEE (reference sequence). V lost 0 bases and J lost 7; bases outside the gene matches: 14. This CDR3 is 18 amino acids long. The CDR3 DNA reads as TGTGCCAGCAGCTTGGAGCCGGGACAGGGGGTCAAAACAGGTGGCTACACCTTC. Its protein product is CASSLEPGQGVKTGGYTF. Full variable domain (remainder filled in from reference TRBV5-4 and TRBJ1-2): ETGVTQSPTHLIKTRGQQVTLRCSSQSGHNTVSWYQQALGQGPQFIFQYYREEENGRGNFPPRFSGLQFPNYSSELNVNALELDDSALYLCASSLEPGQGVKTGGYTFGSGTRLTVV.

This clone appeared once. The J gene is TRBJ1-5, the V gene TRBV7-6; 9 positions match TRBD1. J gave up 6 bases and V 1 base, and 4 bases lay outside the gene matches. CDR1 SGHVS and CDR2 FNYEAQ come from the germline V gene. The CDR3 consists of 15 residues. The CDR3 bases are TGTGCCAGCAGCTTAGAACAGGGGGCGATTCAGCCCCAGCATTTT. It translates to CASSLEQGAIQPQHF.

The rearrangement uses TRBV30 and TRBJ2-7, with D possibly TRBD2 on 6 matching bases. Trimming removed 1 base from V and 1 base from J, with 11 bases in between. Germline-derived CDR1 and CDR2 are GTSNPN and SVGIG (reference sequence). The length of the CDR3 is 14 residues. The CDR3 sequence is CAWSALGGSYEQYF. The CDR3 DNA follows: TGTGCCTGGAGTGCACTGGGGGGATCCTACGAGCAGTACTTC.

The chain joins TRBV6-6 to TRBJ1-1; tentative D call: TRBD1 (6 bases). The germline V gene encodes CDR1 MNHNY and CDR2 SVGAGI (reference sequence). Between the trimmed V and J ends, which lost 3 bases and 6 bases, there was a span of 14 bases. The CDR3 runs to 14 residues. CDR3 region: CASSYPRGTSEAFF. For the CDR3, the DNA is TGTGCCAGCAGTTATCCCCGGGGGACATCTGAAGCTTTCTTT.

There are a few counts of this clone. This chain joins TRBV7-3 and TRBJ2-1, with 10 bases that match TRBD2. The germline CDR1 and CDR2 sequences are SGHTA and FQGTGA. Trimming cost V 1 base and J 7 bases; bases outside gene matches: 10. This CDR3 contains 17 residues. The CDR3 DNA follows: TGTGCCAGCAGCTTAAAATCCGGCCTAGCGGGAGCTAATGAGCAGTTCTTC. Protein product: CASSLKSGLAGANEQFF.

The CDR3 sequence: CASTSPGFNSPLHF. The CDR3 DNA reads as TGTGCCAGCACCTCCCCGGGGTTCAATTCACCCCTCCACTTT. The chain uses TRBV28 and TRBJ1-6; no clear D gene. The CDR3 spans 14 residues. V dropped 7 bases and J dropped 7 bases, with 14 bases sitting between them. CDR1 and CDR2 from the germline V gene are MDHEN and SYDVKM.

The chain has TRBV5-4 and TRBJ2-5; D is undetermined. Germline CDR1 is SGHNT and CDR2 is YYREEE (reference sequence). The ends were cut back, 3 bases at V and 2 bases at J, with 11 bases in the middle. CDR3 length equals 14 residues. The CDR3 protein is CASSSTGSQETQYF. CDR3 sequence (DNA): TGTGCCAGCAGCTCCACTGGAAGTCAAGAGACCCAGTACTTC.

The V and J genes are TRBV7-2 and TRBJ2-5; the D gene could be TRBD1 or TRBD2 (5 bases each). V was pared by 5 bases and J by 4 bases, with 14 bases between. Germline V gives CDR1 SGHTA, CDR2 FQGNSA. The CDR3 loop spans 14 amino acids. In DNA form, the CDR3 reads TGTGCCAGCAGCCCAATGTTGGGGGTAGAGACCCAGTACTTC. Its translation: CASSPMLGVETQYF.